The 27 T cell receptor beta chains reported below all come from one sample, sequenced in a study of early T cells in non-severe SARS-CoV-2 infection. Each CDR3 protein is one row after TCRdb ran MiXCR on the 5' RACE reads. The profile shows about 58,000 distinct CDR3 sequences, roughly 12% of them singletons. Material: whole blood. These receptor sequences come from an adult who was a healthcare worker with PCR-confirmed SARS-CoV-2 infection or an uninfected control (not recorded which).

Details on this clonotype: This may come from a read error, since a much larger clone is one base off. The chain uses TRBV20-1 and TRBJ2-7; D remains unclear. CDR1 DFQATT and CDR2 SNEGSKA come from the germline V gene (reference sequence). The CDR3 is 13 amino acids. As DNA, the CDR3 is TGCCGTGCTACTACCCACCTATACTACGAGCAGTACTTC. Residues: CRATTHLYYEQYF.

CDR3 bases: TGTGCCAGCAGCCCCAGGTTGGGGCCCTCCTACGAGCAGTACTTC. Protein: CASSPRLGPSYEQYF. This sequence joins TRBV28 and TRBJ2-7, with D possibly TRBD1 on 5 matching bases. The CDR3 has 15 amino acids. Trimming removed 6 bases at V and 0 bases at J, with 15 bases between. Germline CDR1 is MDHEN and CDR2 is SYDVKM.

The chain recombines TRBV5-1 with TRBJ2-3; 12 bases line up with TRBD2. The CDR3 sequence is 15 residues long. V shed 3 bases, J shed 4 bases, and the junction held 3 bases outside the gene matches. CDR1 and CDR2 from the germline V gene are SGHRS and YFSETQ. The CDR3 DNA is TGCGCCAGCAGCTCGACTAGCGGGAGCGCAGATACGCAGTATTTT. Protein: CASSSTSGSADTQYF.

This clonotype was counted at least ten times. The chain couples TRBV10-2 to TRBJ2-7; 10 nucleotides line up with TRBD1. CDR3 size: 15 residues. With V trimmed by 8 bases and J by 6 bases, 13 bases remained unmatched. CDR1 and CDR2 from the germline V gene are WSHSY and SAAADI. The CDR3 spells CASSGIDRGPREQYF. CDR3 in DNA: TGCGCCAGCTCAGGAATAGACAGGGGGCCTCGCGAGCAGTACTTC.

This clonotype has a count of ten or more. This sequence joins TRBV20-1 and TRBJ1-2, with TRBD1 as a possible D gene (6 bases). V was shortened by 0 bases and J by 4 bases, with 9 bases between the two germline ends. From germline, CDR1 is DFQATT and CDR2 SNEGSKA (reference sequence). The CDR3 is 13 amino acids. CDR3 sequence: CSARDYRAYGYTF. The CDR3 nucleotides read TGCAGTGCTAGAGATTACAGGGCCTATGGCTACACCTTC.

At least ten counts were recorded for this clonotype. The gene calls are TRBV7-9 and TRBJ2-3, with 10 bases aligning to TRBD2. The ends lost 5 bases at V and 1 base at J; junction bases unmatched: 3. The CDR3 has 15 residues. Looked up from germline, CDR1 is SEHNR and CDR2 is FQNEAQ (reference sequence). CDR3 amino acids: CASSPGTSGTDTQYF. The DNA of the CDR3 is TGTGCCAGCAGCCCAGGGACTAGCGGCACAGATACGCAGTATTTT.

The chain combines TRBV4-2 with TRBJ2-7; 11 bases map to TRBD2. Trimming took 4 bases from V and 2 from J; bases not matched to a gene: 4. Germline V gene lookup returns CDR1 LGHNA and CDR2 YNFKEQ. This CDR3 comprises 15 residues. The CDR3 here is CASSLGTSGPYEQYF. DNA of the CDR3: TGTGCCAGCAGCCTTGGGACTAGCGGACCCTACGAGCAGTACTTC.

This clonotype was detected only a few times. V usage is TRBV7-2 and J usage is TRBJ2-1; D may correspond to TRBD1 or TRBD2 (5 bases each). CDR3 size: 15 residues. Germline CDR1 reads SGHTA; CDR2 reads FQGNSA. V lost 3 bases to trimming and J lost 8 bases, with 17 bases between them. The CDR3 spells CASSLSGGPTHEQFF. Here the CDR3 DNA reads TGTGCCAGCAGCTTGAGTGGGGGACCCACCCATGAGCAGTTCTTC.

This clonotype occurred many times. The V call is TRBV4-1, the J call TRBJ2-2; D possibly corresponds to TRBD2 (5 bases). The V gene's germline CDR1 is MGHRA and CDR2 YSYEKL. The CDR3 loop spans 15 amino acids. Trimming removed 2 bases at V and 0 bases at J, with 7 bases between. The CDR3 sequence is CASSQLDSNTGELFF. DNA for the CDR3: TGCGCCAGCAGCCAATTGGACTCGAACACCGGGGAGCTGTTTTTT.

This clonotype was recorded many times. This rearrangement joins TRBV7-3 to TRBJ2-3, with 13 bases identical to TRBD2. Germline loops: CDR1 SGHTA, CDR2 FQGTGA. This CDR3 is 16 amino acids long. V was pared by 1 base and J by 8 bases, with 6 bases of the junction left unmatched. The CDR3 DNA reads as TGTGCCAGCAGCTTAAGGACTAGCGGGAGTGGGGGTACGCAGTATTTT. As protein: CASSLRTSGSGGTQYF.

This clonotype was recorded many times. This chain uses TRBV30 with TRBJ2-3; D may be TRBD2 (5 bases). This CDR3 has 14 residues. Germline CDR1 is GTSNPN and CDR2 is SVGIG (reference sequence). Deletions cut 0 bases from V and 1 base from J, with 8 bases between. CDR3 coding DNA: TGTGCCTGGAGTGTCCTAGCTCGCACAGATACGCAGTATTTT. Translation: CAWSVLARTDTQYF.

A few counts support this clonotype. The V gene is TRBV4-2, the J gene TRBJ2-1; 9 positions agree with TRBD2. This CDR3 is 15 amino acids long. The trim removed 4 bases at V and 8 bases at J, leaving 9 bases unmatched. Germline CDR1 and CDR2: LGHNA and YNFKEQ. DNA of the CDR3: TGTGCCAGCAGCCTTACTAGCGGGTCGTCGGATGAGCAGTTCTTC. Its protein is CASSLTSGSSDEQFF.

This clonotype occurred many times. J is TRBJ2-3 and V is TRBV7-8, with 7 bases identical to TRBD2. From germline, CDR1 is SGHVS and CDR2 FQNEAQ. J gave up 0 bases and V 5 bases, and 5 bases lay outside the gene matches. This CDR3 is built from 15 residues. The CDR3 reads CASSPWGGSTDTQYF. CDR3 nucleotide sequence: TGTGCCAGCAGCCCCTGGGGGGGTAGCACAGATACGCAGTATTTT.

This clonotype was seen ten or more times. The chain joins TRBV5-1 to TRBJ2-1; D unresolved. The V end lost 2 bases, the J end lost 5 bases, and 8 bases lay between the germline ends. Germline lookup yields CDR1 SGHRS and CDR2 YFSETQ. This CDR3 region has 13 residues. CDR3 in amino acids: CASSFRADNEQFF. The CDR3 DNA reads TGCGCCAGCAGCTTCCGGGCAGACAATGAGCAGTTCTTC.

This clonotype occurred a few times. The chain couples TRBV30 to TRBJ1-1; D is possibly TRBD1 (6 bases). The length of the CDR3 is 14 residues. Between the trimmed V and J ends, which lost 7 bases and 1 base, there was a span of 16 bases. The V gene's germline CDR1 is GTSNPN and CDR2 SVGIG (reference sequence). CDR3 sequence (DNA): TGTGCCTTAATGAGGGGGGGCCCGAACACTGAAGCTTTCTTT. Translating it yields CALMRGGPNTEAFF. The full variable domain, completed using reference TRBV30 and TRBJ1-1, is SQTIHQWPATLVQPVGSPLSLECTVEGTSNPNLYWYRQAAGRGLQLLFYSVGIGQISSEVPQNLSASRPQDRQFILSSKKLLLSDSGFYLCALMRGGPNTEAFFGQGTRLTVV.

CDR3 sequence (DNA): TGCAGCGTTGATACGGGAGGGCCCCCGGATACGCAGTATTTT. It is translated as CSVDTGGPPDTQYF. This rearrangement joins TRBV29-1 to TRBJ2-3; 8 bases align to TRBD2. J gave up 6 bases and V 3 bases, and 8 bases lay outside the gene matches. This CDR3 comprises 14 residues. The germline V gene encodes CDR1 SQVTM and CDR2 ANQGSEA.

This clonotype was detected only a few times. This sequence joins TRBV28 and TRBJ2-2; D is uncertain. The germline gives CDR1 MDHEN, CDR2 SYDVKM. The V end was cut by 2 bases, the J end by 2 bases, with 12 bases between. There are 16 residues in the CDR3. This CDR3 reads CASSLTGRINTGELFF. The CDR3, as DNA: TGTGCCAGCAGTTTAACCGGACGGATAAACACCGGGGAGCTGTTTTTT.

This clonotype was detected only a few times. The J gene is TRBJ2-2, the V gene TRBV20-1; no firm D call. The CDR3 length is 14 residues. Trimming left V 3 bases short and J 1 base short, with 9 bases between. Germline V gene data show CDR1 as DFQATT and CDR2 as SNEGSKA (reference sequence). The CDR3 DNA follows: TGCAGTGCTAGGGTTAGGAGGAACACCGGGGAGCTGTTTTTT. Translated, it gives CSARVRRNTGELFF.

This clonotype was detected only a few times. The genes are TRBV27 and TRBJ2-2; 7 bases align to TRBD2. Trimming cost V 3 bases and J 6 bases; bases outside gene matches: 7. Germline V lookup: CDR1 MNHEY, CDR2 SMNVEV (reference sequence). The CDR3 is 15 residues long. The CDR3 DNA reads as TGTGCCAGCAGTTTGTTCAGCGGGAAGTCCGGGGAGCTGTTTTTT. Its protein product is CASSLFSGKSGELFF.

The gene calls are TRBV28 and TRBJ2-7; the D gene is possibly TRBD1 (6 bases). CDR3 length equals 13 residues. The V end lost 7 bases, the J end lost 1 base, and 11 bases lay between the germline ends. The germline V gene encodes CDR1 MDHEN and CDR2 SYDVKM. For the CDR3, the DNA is TGTGCCAGCACCACACAGGGATCCTACGAGCAGTACTTC. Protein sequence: CASTTQGSYEQYF.

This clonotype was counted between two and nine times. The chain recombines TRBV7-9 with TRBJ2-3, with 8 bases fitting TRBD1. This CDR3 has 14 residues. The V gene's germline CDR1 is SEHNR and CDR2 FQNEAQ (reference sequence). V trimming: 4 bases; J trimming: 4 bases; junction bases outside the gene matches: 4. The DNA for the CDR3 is TGTGCCAGCAGCTCGACAGGGGACGCAGATACGCAGTATTTT. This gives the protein CASSSTGDADTQYF.

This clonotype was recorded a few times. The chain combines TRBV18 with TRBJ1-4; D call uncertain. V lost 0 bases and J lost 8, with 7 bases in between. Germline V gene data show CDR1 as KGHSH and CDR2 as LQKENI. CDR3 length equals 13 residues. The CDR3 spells CASSPPSQEKLFF. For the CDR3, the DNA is TGTGCCAGCTCACCACCGTCCCAGGAAAAACTGTTTTTT. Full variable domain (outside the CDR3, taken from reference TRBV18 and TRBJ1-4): NAGVMQNPRHLVRRRGQEARLRCSPMKGHSHVYWYRQLPEEGLKFMVYLQKENIIDESGMPKERFSAEFPKEGPSILRIQQVVRGDSAAYFCASSPPSQEKLFFGSGTQLSVL.

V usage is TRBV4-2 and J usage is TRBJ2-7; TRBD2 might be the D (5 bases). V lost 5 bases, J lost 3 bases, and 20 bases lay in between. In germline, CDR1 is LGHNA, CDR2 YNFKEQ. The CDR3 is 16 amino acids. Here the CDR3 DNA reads TGTGCCAGCAGCGGTGCGGGCCGGGCCGAATTCTACGAGCAGTACTTC. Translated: CASSGAGRAEFYEQYF.

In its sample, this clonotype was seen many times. The CDR3 region is CASTGLAYNEQFF. The CDR3 DNA reads TGCGCCAGCACGGGACTAGCCTACAATGAGCAGTTCTTC. The chain employs TRBV10-2 and TRBJ2-1; 8 positions match TRBD2. This CDR3 comprises 13 residues. Germline V CDR1 and CDR2: WSHSY, SAAADI. After removal of 7 bases from V and 2 bases from J, the junction contained 1 base not matched to a gene.

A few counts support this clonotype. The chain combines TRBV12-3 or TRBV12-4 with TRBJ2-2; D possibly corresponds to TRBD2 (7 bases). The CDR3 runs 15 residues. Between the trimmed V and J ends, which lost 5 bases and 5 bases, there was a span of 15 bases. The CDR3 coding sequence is TGTGCCAGCAGTCCCACGAGGGGGGGTACCGGGGAGCTGTTTTTT. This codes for CASSPTRGGTGELFF.

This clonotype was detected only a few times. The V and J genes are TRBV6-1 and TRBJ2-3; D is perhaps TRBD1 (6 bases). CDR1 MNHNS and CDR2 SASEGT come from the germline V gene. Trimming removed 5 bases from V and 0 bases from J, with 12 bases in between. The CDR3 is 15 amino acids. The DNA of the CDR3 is TGTGCCAGCAGTCTATACAGGGATAGCACAGATACGCAGTATTTT. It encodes CASSLYRDSTDTQYF.

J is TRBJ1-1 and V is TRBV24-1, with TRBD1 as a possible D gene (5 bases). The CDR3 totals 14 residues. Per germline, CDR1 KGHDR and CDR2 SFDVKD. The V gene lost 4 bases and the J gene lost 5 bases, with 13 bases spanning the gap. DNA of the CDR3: TGTGCCACCAGTGACCCTATGGGGGGTACTGAAGCTTTCTTT. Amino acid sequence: CATSDPMGGTEAFF.